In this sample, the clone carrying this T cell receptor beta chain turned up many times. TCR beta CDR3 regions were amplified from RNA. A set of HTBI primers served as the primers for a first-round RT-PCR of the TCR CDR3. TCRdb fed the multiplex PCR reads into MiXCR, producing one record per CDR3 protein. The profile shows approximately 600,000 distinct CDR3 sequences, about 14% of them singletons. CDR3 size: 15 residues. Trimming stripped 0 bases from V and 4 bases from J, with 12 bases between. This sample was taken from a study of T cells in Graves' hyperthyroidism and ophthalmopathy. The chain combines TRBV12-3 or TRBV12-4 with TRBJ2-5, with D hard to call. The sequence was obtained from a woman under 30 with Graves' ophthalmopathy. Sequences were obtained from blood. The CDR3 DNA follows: TGTGCCAGCAGTTTAGCGGGTCTGGGTGGAGAGACCCAGTACTTC. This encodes CASSLAGLGGETQYF.